The 9 T cell receptor beta chains presented below share a single source sample, sequenced in a study of beta chain features in type 1 diabetes. cDNA synthesis used the whole RNA isolate, giving expressed TCRB sequences. The protocol was immunoSEQ multiplex PCR, while the TCRdb copy is restricted to in-frame clones and leaves out a portion. The sample consists of hundreds of thousands of clones, roughly a sixth of them appearing once. What was sequenced was naive CD4+ T cells from blood. These receptors were obtained from a man aged 18 to 35 in good health.

This chain uses TRBV27 with TRBJ2-1; TRBD2 agrees at 8 bases. Germline CDR1 MNHEY, CDR2 SMNVEV (reference sequence). Unmatched junction bases numbered 11, after V lost 5 bases and J lost 5 bases. The CDR3 spans 16 residues. The CDR3 nucleotides are TGTGCCAGCAGTGACGAGGGACTAGGTTCCCACAATGAGCAGTTCTTC. Translation: CASSDEGLGSHNEQFF.

This clone turned up a few times. The gene calls are TRBV14 and TRBJ2-7; possibly TRBD1 or TRBD2 for D (5 bases each). CDR3 size: 15 residues. The ends were cut back, 4 bases at V and 0 bases at J, with 13 bases in the middle. Germline V lookup: CDR1 SGHDN, CDR2 FVKESK. The CDR3 DNA reads as TGTGCCAGCAGCCGGTTCGGGGCAGTCTCCTACGAGCAGTACTTC. Translation gives CASSRFGAVSYEQYF.

In regard to this clone: An end of the junction differs from the germline gene, which may be a read error. The chain combines TRBV7-2 with TRBJ1-4; D is possibly TRBD1 (5 bases). This CDR3 has 14 residues. Germline V gene sequence: CDR1 SGHTA, CDR2 FQGNSA. The CDR3: CASSLVWDQGQFGF. CDR3 DNA: TGTGCCAGCAGCTTAGTGTGGGACCAGGGCCAATTCGGTTTT.

This clone was recorded once. The J gene is TRBJ2-2, the V gene TRBV5-1; possible D gene TRBD1, 6 bases. The CDR3 has 16 amino acids. The germline V gene encodes CDR1 SGHRS and CDR2 YFSETQ. Trimming removed 3 bases from V and 0 bases from J, with 12 bases in between. The CDR3 reads CASSSQGTPNTGELFF. CDR3 in DNA: TGCGCCAGCAGCTCACAGGGCACCCCGAACACCGGGGAGCTGTTTTTT.

In DNA form, the CDR3 reads TGTGCCAGCAGTGAAAGGGGCAGATGGACCAATGAGCAGTTCTTC. Its protein is CASSERGRWTNEQFF. This chain connects TRBV2 to TRBJ2-1, with a tentative D call TRBD1 (5 bases). The germline V gene encodes CDR1 SNHLY and CDR2 FYNNEI. The length of the CDR3 is 15 residues. V dropped 2 bases and J dropped 6 bases, with 14 bases sitting between them.

The chain joins TRBV9 to TRBJ1-1, with D possibly being TRBD1 (5 bases). The CDR3 consists of 14 residues. Trimming took off 0 bases at V and 6 bases at J, with 12 bases between the two ends. Germline-derived CDR1 and CDR2 are SGDLS and YYNGEE. CDR3 nucleotides: TGTGCCAGCAGCGTAGCTAGGCAGGGTGCTGAAGCTTTCTTT. Protein product: CASSVARQGAEAFF.

The genes are TRBV7-9 and TRBJ2-1; D is uncertain. The CDR3 has 14 residues. Germline loops: CDR1 SEHNR, CDR2 FQNEAQ (reference sequence). Trimming stripped 5 bases from V and 0 bases from J, with 8 bases between. In DNA, the CDR3 is TGTGCCAGCAGCCCAGATAGCTCCTACAATGAGCAGTTCTTC. This gives the protein CASSPDSSYNEQFF.

This rearrangement joins TRBV6-6 to TRBJ1-1; D not certain. Germline CDR1 reads MNHNY; CDR2 reads SVGAGI (reference sequence). The CDR3 runs 13 residues. V dropped 4 bases and J dropped 0 bases, with 6 bases sitting between them. This CDR3 reads CASSSFMNTEAFF. Here the CDR3 DNA reads TGTGCCAGCAGTTCCTTCATGAACACTGAAGCTTTCTTT.

This clone appeared a few times. The rearrangement uses TRBV5-1 and TRBJ2-2; no reliable D call. Germline CDR1 and CDR2: SGHRS and YFSETQ. The CDR3 is made up of 12 amino acids. V lost 7 bases and J 3 bases, leaving 7 bases between the germline ends. As DNA, the CDR3 is TGCGCCAGCCATGGGGACACCGGGGAGCTGTTTTTT. This encodes CASHGDTGELFF.